The rows below give T cell receptor beta chains drawn from one sample of a study of human T cells and chemical hapten exposure. MiXCR was run by TCRdb on the RACE reads, yielding one entry per CDR3 protein. Of about 380,000 distinct CDR3 sequences in the sample, roughly 5.3% were seen once. The sample here was whole blood, taken in connection with sensitization to the hapten diphenylcyclopropenone (DPC). These receptors were collected from a woman in her forties or fifties with alopecia areata. Some clones in this sample may be carry-over from other donors' samples. CDR3s include the opening cysteine and the closing phenylalanine or tryptophan. The D gene is left open where the match is weak. Clone size is stated in some rows and not others, as once, few, many or a class when expanded.

CDR3aa: CASSQDPKRQSFF
CDR3nt: TGTGCCAGCAGCCAAGATCCCAAGCGTCAGTCGTTCTTC
abundance: many
j_gene: TRBJ2-1
d_gene: -
v_gene: TRBV4-2

CDR3aa: CSVEDQGREGPTDTQYF
CDR3nt: TGCAGCGTTGAAGATCAAGGGCGGGAGGGCCCCACAGATACGCAGTATTTT
abundance: many
j_gene: TRBJ2-3
d_gene: TRBD2
v_gene: TRBV29-1

CDR3aa: CASSPTSATDTQYF
CDR3nt: TGTGCCAGCAGCCCGACTAGCGCCACAGATACGCAGTATTTT
abundance: -
j_gene: TRBJ2-3
d_gene: TRBD2
v_gene: TRBV7-2

CDR3aa: CASSLGAGAYEQYF
CDR3nt: TGTGCCAGCAGTTTAGGTGCGGGGGCCTACGAGCAGTACTTC
abundance: many
j_gene: TRBJ2-7
d_gene: TRBD2
v_gene: TRBV5-1

CDR3aa: CASSLELPDTQYF
CDR3nt: TGTGCCAGCAGCCTAGAATTGCCAGATACGCAGTATTTT
abundance: few
j_gene: TRBJ2-3
d_gene: -
v_gene: TRBV7-7

CDR3aa: CASNPGLTQETQYF
CDR3nt: TGTGCCAGCAACCCGGGACTAACCCAAGAGACCCAGTACTTC
abundance: -
j_gene: TRBJ2-5
d_gene: TRBD2
v_gene: TRBV11-2

CDR3aa: CASSQGGQGAWDYGYTF
CDR3nt: TGTGCCAGCAGCCAAGGGGGACAGGGGGCTTGGGACTATGGCTACACCTTC
abundance: few
j_gene: TRBJ1-2
d_gene: TRBD1
v_gene: TRBV28

CDR3aa: CASSESTVTWETQYF
CDR3nt: TGCGCCAGCAGTGAGTCGACGGTCACTTGGGAGACCCAGTACTTC
abundance: many
j_gene: TRBJ2-5
d_gene: -
v_gene: TRBV10-2

CDR3aa: CASSLTKDRAYSYEQYF
CDR3nt: TGTGCCAGCAGCCTAACCAAGGACAGGGCCTACTCCTACGAGCAGTACTTC
abundance: -
j_gene: TRBJ2-7
d_gene: TRBD1
v_gene: TRBV7-2

CDR3aa: CSASGIAGGADTQYF
CDR3nt: TGCAGTGCTAGCGGGATAGCGGGGGGGGCAGATACGCAGTATTTT
abundance: few
j_gene: TRBJ2-3
d_gene: TRBD2
v_gene: TRBV20-1

CDR3aa: CASSERTGGYEQYF
CDR3nt: TGTGCCAGCAGTGAAAGAACAGGAGGCTACGAGCAGTACTTC
abundance: many
j_gene: TRBJ2-7
d_gene: -
v_gene: TRBV6-1

CDR3aa: CASSLQWTGYHEQYF
CDR3nt: TGTGCCAGCAGTTTACAATGGACAGGGTACCACGAGCAGTACTTC
abundance: -
j_gene: TRBJ2-7
d_gene: TRBD1
v_gene: TRBV28

CDR3aa: CASSLGTYRLDTQYF
CDR3nt: TGTGCCAGCAGCTTGGGGACCTACAGATTAGATACGCAGTATTTT
abundance: many
j_gene: TRBJ2-3
d_gene: -
v_gene: TRBV7-2

CDR3aa: CASSRQGIGNSPLHF
CDR3nt: TGTGCCAGCAGTAGACAGGGGATAGGCAATTCACCCCTCCACTTT
abundance: many
j_gene: TRBJ1-6
d_gene: TRBD1
v_gene: TRBV27

CDR3aa: CATSRGQGAVATNEKLFF
CDR3nt: TGTGCCACCAGCAGAGGGCAGGGGGCCGTTGCAACTAATGAAAAACTGTTTTTT
abundance: few
j_gene: TRBJ1-4
d_gene: TRBD1
v_gene: TRBV15

CDR3aa: CASSLEPARDAQYF
CDR3nt: TGTGCCAGCAGTTTAGAGCCCGCCAGAGATGCGCAGTATTTT
abundance: once
j_gene: TRBJ2-3
d_gene: -
v_gene: TRBV12-3/TRBV12-4

CDR3aa: CAASSPGGGEAFF
CDR3nt: TGTGCCGCCAGCAGCCCCGGGGGGGGAGAAGCTTTCTTT
abundance: many
j_gene: TRBJ1-1
d_gene: -
v_gene: TRBV28

CDR3aa: CASSNRGELFF
CDR3nt: TGTGCCAGCAGCAACCGCGGGGAGCTGTTTTTT
abundance: -
j_gene: TRBJ2-2
d_gene: -
v_gene: TRBV7-3

CDR3aa: CASSPETVGHRDTQYF
CDR3nt: TGTGCCAGCAGCCCCGAGACAGTTGGACATAGGGATACGCAGTATTTT
abundance: many
j_gene: TRBJ2-3
d_gene: -
v_gene: TRBV7-9

CDR3aa: CASSSRTGLVTEAFF
CDR3nt: TGCGCCAGCAGCTCCCGAACAGGGCTGGTCACTGAAGCTTTCTTT
abundance: many
j_gene: TRBJ1-1
d_gene: -
v_gene: TRBV5-1

CDR3aa: CASSLSLGTGFVYGYTF
CDR3nt: TGTGCCAGCAGTTTAAGTCTTGGGACAGGGTTTGTCTATGGCTACACCTTC
abundance: few
j_gene: TRBJ1-2
d_gene: TRBD1
v_gene: TRBV28

CDR3aa: CASSYQGASTEAFF
CDR3nt: TGTGCCAGCAGTTACCAGGGGGCGAGTACTGAAGCTTTCTTT
abundance: many
j_gene: TRBJ1-1
d_gene: TRBD1
v_gene: TRBV6-5

CDR3aa: CSARDVRQPYNEQFF
CDR3nt: TGCAGTGCTAGAGATGTCAGGCAGCCTTACAATGAGCAGTTCTTC
abundance: -
j_gene: TRBJ2-1
d_gene: -
v_gene: TRBV20-1

CDR3aa: CASRSGQGYEQYF
CDR3nt: TGTGCCAGCAGATCCGGACAGGGGTACGAGCAGTACTTC
abundance: many
j_gene: TRBJ2-7
d_gene: TRBD1
v_gene: TRBV12-3/TRBV12-4